Included here is one T cell receptor beta chain sequence, with context. Its antigen is unknown. This record belongs to a study of cytomegalovirus exposure and HLA in healthy donors. Study as a whole: HLA-typed donors contributed 80 million to 85 million unique TCRs, which were held in an early data release. Regarding the study as a whole: Fewer N-insertions (relative to the approximately 670-donor mean) were reportedly seen in an Asian-associated ancestry cluster in a later analysis.

V trimming: 4 bases; J trimming: 7 bases; junction bases outside the gene matches: 10. There are 14 residues in the CDR3. From germline, CDR1 is SGHTA and CDR2 FQGNSA. PCR was performed using 60 Vbeta and 13 Jbeta primers. The method was immunoSEQ multiplex PCR; TCRdb's version includes in-frame clones alone and lacks a portion of them. The sample holds 150,000 to 200,000 clones, roughly 12% seen once. Sequencing was performed on PBMCs. The clonotype originates from a man between 50 and 59 years old in good health and CMV-seropositive. The genes are TRBV7-2 and TRBJ2-7, with TRBD2 identical over 7 bases. As DNA, the CDR3 is TGTGCCAGCAGCTCGCGGCCGGGAGGAGGTGAGCAGTACTTC. Translating it yields CASSSRPGGGEQYF.